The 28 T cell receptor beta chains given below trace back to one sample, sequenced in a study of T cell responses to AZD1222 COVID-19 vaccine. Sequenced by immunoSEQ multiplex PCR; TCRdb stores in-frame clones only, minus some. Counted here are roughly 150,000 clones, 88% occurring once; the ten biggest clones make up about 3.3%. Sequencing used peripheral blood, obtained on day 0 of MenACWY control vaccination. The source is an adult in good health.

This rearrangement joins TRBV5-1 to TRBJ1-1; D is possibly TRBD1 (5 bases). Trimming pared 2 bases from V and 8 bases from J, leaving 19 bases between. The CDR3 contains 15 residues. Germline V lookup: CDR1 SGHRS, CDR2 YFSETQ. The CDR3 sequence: CASSFGTGAGGEAFF. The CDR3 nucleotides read TGCGCCAGCAGCTTTGGCACCGGGGCTGGGGGGGAAGCTTTCTTT.

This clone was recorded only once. The CDR3 DNA is TGTGCCTGGAGTGTATTATCAAGCAAGCCCCAGCATTTT. Amino acids: CAWSVLSSKPQHF. The chain links TRBV30 to TRBJ1-5; no reliable D call. Germline V CDR1 and CDR2: GTSNPN, SVGIG (reference sequence). With 0 bases removed from V and 8 bases from J, the gap between germline ends came to 11 bases. The CDR3 covers 13 residues.

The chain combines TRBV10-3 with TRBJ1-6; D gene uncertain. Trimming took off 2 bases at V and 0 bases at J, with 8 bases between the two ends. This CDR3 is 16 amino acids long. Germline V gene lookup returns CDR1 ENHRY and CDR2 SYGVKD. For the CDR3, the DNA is TGTGCCATCAGTGAGAGGGTAAACTCCTATAATTCACCCCTCCACTTT. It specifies CAISERVNSYNSPLHF.

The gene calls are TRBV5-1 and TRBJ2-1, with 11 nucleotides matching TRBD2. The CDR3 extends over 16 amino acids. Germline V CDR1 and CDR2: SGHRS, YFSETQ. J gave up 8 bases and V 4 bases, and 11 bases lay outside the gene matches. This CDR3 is CASSVVTSGAGHEQFF. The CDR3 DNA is TGCGCCAGCAGCGTCGTGACTAGCGGGGCAGGGCATGAGCAGTTCTTC.

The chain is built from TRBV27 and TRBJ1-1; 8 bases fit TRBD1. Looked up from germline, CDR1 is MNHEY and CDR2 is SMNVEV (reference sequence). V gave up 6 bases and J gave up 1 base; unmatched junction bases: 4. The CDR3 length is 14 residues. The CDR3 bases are TGTGCCAGCAGACCCGGGACAGGGAACACTGAAGCTTTCTTT. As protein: CASRPGTGNTEAFF.

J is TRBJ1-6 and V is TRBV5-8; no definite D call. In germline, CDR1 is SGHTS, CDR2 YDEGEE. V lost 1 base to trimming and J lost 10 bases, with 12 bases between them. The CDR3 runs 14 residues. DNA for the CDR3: TGTGCCAGCAGCTTGTACATCGCAGGATCACCCCTCCACTTT. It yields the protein CASSLYIAGSPLHF.

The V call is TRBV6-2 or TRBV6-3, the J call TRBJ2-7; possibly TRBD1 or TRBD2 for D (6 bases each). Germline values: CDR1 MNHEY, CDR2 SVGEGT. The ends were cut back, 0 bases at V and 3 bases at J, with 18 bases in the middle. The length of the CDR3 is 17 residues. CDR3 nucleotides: TGTGCCAGCAGTTACTCGATTTTAGCCAGGGGAGGCTACGAGCAGTACTTC. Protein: CASSYSILARGGYEQYF.

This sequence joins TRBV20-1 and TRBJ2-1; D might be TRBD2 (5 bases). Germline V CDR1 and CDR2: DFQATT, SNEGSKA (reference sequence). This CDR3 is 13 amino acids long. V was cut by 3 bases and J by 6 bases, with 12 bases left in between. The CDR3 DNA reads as TGCAGTGCTAGTCTCCTAGCCCGCAATGAGCAGTTCTTC. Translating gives CSASLLARNEQFF.

The CDR3 protein is CASSVTPLVSHEQFF. The CDR3 bases are TGTGCCAGCAGCGTAACCCCACTAGTATCGCATGAGCAGTTCTTC. The rearrangement uses TRBV9 and TRBJ2-1; a weak D match, TRBD2 (5 bases). Looked up from germline, CDR1 is SGDLS and CDR2 is YYNGEE. The CDR3 contains 15 residues. V was cut by 1 base and J by 8 bases, with 16 bases left in between. Supplemented by reference TRBV9 and TRBJ2-1, the full variable domain reads DSGVTQTPKHLITATGQRVTLRCSPRSGDLSVYWYQQSLDQGLQFLIQYYNGEERAKGNILERFSAQQFPDLHSELNLSSLELGDSALYFCASSVTPLVSHEQFFGPGTRLTVL.

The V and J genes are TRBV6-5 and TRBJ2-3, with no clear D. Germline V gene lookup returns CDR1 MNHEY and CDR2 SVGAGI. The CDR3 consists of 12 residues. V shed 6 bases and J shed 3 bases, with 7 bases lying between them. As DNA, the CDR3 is TGTGCCAGCAGAATGGGGACAGATACGCAGTATTTT. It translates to CASRMGTDTQYF.

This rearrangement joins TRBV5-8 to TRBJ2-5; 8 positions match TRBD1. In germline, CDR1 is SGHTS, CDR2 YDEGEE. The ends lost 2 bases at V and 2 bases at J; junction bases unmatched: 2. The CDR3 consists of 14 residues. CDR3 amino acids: CASSFRTGQETQYF. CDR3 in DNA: TGTGCCAGCAGCTTTAGGACAGGGCAAGAGACCCAGTACTTC.

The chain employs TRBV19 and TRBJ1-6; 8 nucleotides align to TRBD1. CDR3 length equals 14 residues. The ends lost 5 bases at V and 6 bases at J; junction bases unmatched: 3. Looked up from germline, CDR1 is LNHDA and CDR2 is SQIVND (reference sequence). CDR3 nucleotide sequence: TGTGCCAGTAGTGTGACAGGGGCTAATTCACCCCTCCACTTT. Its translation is CASSVTGANSPLHF.

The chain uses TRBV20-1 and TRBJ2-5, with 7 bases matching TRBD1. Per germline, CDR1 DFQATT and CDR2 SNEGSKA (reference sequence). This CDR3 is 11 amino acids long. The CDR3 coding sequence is TGCAGGGGGACAGACCAAGAGACCCAGTACTTC. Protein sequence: CRGTDQETQYF.

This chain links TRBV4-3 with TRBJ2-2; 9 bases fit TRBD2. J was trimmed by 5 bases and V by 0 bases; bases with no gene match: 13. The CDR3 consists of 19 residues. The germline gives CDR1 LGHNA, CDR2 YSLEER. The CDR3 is CASSQDIPRGSGGTGELFF. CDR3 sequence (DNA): TGCGCCAGCAGCCAAGATATCCCCCGTGGTAGCGGGGGAACCGGGGAGCTGTTTTTT.

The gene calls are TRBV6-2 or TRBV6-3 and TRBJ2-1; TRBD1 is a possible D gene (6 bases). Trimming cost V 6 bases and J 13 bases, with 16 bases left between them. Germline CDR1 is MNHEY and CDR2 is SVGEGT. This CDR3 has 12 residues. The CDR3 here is CASSGPGRGQFF. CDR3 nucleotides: TGTGCCAGCAGCGGACCAGGCAGGGGTCAGTTCTTC.

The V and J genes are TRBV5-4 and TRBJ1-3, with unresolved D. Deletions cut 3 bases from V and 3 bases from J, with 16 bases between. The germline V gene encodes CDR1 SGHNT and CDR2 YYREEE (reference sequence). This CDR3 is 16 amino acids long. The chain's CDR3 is CASSSRAGSHGNTIYF. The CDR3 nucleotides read TGTGCCAGCAGCTCCCGGGCGGGGTCTCATGGAAACACCATATATTTT.

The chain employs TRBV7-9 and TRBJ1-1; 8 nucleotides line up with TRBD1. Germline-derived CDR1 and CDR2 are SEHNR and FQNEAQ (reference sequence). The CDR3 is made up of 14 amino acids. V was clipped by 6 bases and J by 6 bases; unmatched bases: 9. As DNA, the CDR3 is TGTGCCAGCAGAATAGGACAGGGAAGCGCTGAAGCTTTCTTT. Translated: CASRIGQGSAEAFF.

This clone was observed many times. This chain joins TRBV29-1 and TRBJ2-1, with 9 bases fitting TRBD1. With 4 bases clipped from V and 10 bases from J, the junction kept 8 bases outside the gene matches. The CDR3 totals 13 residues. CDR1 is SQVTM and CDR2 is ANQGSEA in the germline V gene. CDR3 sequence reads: CSVAGQGMGEQFF. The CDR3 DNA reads TGCAGCGTTGCGGGACAGGGCATGGGCGAGCAGTTCTTC.

For the CDR3, the DNA is TGTGCCAGCAGTTTCGGGGGACACTATAGCAATCAGCCCCAGCATTTT. This encodes CASSFGGHYSNQPQHF. The chain is built from TRBV27 and TRBJ1-5; possible D gene TRBD1, 6 bases. The V and J ends lost 3 bases and 0 bases respectively, with 12 bases between them. The CDR3 has 16 amino acids. In germline, CDR1 is MNHEY, CDR2 SMNVEV (reference sequence).

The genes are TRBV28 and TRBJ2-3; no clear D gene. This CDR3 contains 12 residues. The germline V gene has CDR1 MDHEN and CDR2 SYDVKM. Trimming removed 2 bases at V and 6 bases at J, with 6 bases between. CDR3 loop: CASSLVRDTQYF. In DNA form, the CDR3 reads TGTGCCAGCAGTTTAGTAAGGGATACGCAGTATTTT.

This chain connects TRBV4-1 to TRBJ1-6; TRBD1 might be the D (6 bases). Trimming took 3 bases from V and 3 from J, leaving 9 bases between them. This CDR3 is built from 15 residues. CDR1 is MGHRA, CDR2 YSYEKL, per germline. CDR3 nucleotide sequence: TGCGCCAGCAGCCACCCGGACAGCTATAATTCACCCCTCCACTTT. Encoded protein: CASSHPDSYNSPLHF.

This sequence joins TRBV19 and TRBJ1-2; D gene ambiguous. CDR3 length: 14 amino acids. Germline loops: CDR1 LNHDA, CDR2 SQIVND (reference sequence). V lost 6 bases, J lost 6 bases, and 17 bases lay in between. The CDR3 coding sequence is TGTGCCAGTAGAGCCAGACACGGCGGGGATGGCTACACCTTC. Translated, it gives CASRARHGGDGYTF.

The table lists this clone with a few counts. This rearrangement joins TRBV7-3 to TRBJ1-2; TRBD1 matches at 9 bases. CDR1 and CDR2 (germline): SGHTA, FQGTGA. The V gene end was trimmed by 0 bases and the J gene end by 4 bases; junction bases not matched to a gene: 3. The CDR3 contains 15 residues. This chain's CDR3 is CASSLTRDRAYGYTF. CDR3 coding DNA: TGTGCCAGCAGCTTAACGAGGGACAGGGCCTATGGCTACACCTTC.

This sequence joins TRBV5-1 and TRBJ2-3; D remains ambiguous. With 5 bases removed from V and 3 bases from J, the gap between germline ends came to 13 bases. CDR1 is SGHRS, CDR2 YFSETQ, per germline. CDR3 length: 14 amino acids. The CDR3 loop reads CASSWSVETDTQYF. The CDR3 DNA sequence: TGCGCCAGCAGTTGGTCCGTTGAAACAGATACGCAGTATTTT.

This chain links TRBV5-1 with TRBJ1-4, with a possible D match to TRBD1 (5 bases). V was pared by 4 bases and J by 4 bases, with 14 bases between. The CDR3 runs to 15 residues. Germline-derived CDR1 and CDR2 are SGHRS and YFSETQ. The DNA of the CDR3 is TGCGCCAGCAGCGTACCACAGGCGCATAATGAAAAACTGTTTTTT. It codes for CASSVPQAHNEKLFF. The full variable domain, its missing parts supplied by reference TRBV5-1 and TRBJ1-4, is KAGVTQTPRYLIKTRGQQVTLSCSPISGHRSVSWYQQTPGQGLQFLFEYFSETQRNKGNFPGRFSGRQFSNSRSEMNVSTLELGDSALYLCASSVPQAHNEKLFFGSGTQLSVL.

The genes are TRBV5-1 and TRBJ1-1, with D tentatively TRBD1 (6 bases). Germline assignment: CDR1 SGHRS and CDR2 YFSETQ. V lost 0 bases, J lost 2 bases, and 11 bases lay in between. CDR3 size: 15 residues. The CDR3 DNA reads TGCGCCAGCAGCTTGGGCCAGGGGTTTAACACTGAAGCTTTCTTT. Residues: CASSLGQGFNTEAFF.

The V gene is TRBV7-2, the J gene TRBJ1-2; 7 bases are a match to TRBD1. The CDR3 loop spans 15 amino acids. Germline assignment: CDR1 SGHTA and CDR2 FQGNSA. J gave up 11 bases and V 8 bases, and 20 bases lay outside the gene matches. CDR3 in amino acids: CASYPNAGTVSWYTF. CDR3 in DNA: TGTGCCAGCTATCCTAACGCGGGGACAGTGTCCTGGTACACCTTC.

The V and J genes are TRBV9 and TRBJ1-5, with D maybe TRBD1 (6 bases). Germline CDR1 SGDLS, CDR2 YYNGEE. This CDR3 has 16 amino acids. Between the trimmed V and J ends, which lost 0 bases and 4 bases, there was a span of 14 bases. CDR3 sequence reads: CASSVVFGGRNQPQHF. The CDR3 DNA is TGTGCCAGCAGCGTAGTCTTTGGGGGGCGAAATCAGCCCCAGCATTTT.